The 27 T cell receptor beta chains below come from one sample, sequenced in a study of response to subunit inactivated influenza vaccine. Via MiXCR, TCRdb re-called the RT-PCR reads, giving one row per CDR3 protein. In the table there are roughly 650,000 distinct CDR3 sequences, 12% to 15% of which are singletons. The sample in question was PBMCs from blood, obtained around 14 days before vaccination. These receptors all come from a man aged 45 to 65 who received an inactivated influenza vaccine.

This clonotype appeared many times. CDR3 sequence (DNA): TGTGCCAGCAGTCCAGGTCTCAAAGGCTACGAGCAGTACTTC. Translated: CASSPGLKGYEQYF. The chain carries TRBV28 and TRBJ2-7; no firm D call. Trimming took 5 bases from V and 3 from J, leaving 14 bases between them. This CDR3 spans 14 amino acids. Germline values: CDR1 MDHEN, CDR2 SYDVKM.

V and J are TRBV11-2 and TRBJ2-1, with a possible D match to TRBD1 (5 bases). V was trimmed by 1 base and J by 2 bases, leaving 12 bases between them. The CDR3 contains 16 residues. CDR1 is SGHAT, CDR2 FQNNGV, per germline. CDR3 sequence: CASSLGDRPAYNEQFF. CDR3 DNA sequence: TGTGCCAGCAGCTTAGGAGACAGACCGGCCTACAATGAGCAGTTCTTC. Supplemented by reference TRBV11-2 and TRBJ2-1, the full variable domain reads EAGVAQSPRYKIIEKRQSVAFWCNPISGHATLYWYQQILGQGPKLLIQFQNNGVVDDSQLPKDRFSAERLKGVDSTLKIQPAKLEDSAVYLCASSLGDRPAYNEQFFGPGTRLTVL.

This chain connects TRBV10-1 to TRBJ1-5, with a possible D match to TRBD1 (5 bases). The CDR3 loop spans 12 amino acids. Per germline, CDR1 WNHNN and CDR2 SYGVQD (reference sequence). The V end was cut by 5 bases, the J end by 6 bases, with 8 bases between. CDR3 coding DNA: TGCGCCAGCAGTTCAGGGCTTCAGCCCCAGCATTTT. It encodes CASSSGLQPQHF.

The chain couples TRBV6-1 to TRBJ2-7, with D possibly TRBD2 on 5 matching bases. In germline, CDR1 is MNHNS, CDR2 SASEGT. V was cut by 8 bases and J by 3 bases, with 14 bases left in between. The CDR3 totals 13 residues. CDR3 nucleotides: TGTGCCAGCTCCCGTACTAGAGGCTACGAGCAGTACTTC. It is translated as CASSRTRGYEQYF.

This clonotype turned up a few times. This chain uses TRBV18 with TRBJ2-5; possibly TRBD1 for D (5 bases). Germline loops: CDR1 KGHSH, CDR2 LQKENI. Trimming stripped 4 bases from V and 1 base from J, with 10 bases between. The CDR3 runs 14 residues. CDR3 amino acids: CASSLNRFQETQYF. DNA of the CDR3: TGTGCCAGCTCACTCAACAGGTTCCAAGAGACCCAGTACTTC.

Only a few counts were recorded for this clonotype. The gene calls are TRBV5-1 and TRBJ2-2; no reliable D call. This CDR3 has 11 amino acids. The V and J ends lost 4 bases and 7 bases respectively, with 5 bases between them. Germline CDR1 and CDR2: SGHRS and YFSETQ. The CDR3 region is CASSTFGELFF. The CDR3 nucleotides read TGCGCCAGCAGCACCTTCGGGGAGCTGTTTTTT.

This clonotype has more than one count but fewer than ten. This rearrangement joins TRBV29-1 to TRBJ2-7, with D maybe TRBD1 (6 bases). The germline CDR1 and CDR2 sequences are SQVTM and ANQGSEA. CDR3 size: 13 residues. V gave up 2 bases and J gave up 1 base, with 9 bases separating them. CDR3 sequence: CSVEPQGSYEQYF. The CDR3 bases are TGCAGCGTTGAACCCCAGGGGTCCTACGAGCAGTACTTC.

The gene calls are TRBV7-8 and TRBJ1-5, with D unclear. The CDR3 is 14 amino acids. V lost 3 bases and J 5 bases, leaving 11 bases between the germline ends. In germline, CDR1 is SGHVS, CDR2 FQNEAQ. The CDR3 reads CASSFVDPYQPQHF. In DNA form, the CDR3 reads TGTGCCAGCAGCTTCGTAGACCCCTATCAGCCCCAGCATTTT. Supplemented by reference TRBV7-8 and TRBJ1-5, the full variable domain reads GAGVSQSPRYKVAKRGQDVALRCDPISGHVSLFWYQQALGQGPEFLTYFQNEAQLDKSGLPSDRFFAERPEGSVSTLKIQRTQQEDSAVYLCASSFVDPYQPQHFGDGTRLSIL.

The chain has TRBV15 and TRBJ1-2; D might be TRBD1 (6 bases). The germline V gene encodes CDR1 LNHNV and CDR2 YYDKDF (reference sequence). Between the trimmed V and J ends, which lost 1 base and 5 bases, there was a span of 14 bases. The CDR3 loop spans 15 amino acids. CDR3: CATSRGQANPYGYTF. The CDR3 DNA reads as TGTGCCACCAGCAGAGGACAGGCGAACCCTTATGGCTACACCTTC. The variable domain in full, completed from reference TRBV15 and TRBJ1-2, reads DAMVIQNPRYQVTQFGKPVTLSCSQTLNHNVMYWYQQKSSQAPKLLFHYYDKDFNNEADTPDNFQSRRPNTSFCFLDIRSPGLGDTAMYLCATSRGQANPYGYTFGSGTRLTVV.

V and J are TRBV3-1 and TRBJ2-7, with D maybe TRBD2 (5 bases). CDR1 and CDR2 from the germline V gene are LGHDT and YNNKEL (reference sequence). The CDR3 totals 12 residues. Trimming shortened V by 4 bases and J by 4 bases, and 8 bases separated the two germline ends. The CDR3 protein is CASSRRVYEQYF. In DNA, the CDR3 is TGTGCCAGCAGCCGGCGGGTTTACGAGCAGTACTTC.

J is TRBJ2-6 and V is TRBV12-3 or TRBV12-4; no firm D call. The ends were cut back, 5 bases at V and 0 bases at J, with 8 bases in the middle. The CDR3 runs to 15 residues. The CDR3 loop reads CASSGGISGANVLTF. The CDR3 coding sequence is TGTGCCAGCAGTGGTGGGATCTCTGGGGCCAACGTCCTGACTTTC.

This chain uses TRBV6-2 or TRBV6-3 with TRBJ2-7; 7 bases are a match to TRBD2. Germline CDR1 MNHEY, CDR2 SVGEGT. The V segment lost 5 bases and the J segment 5 bases; nucleotides outside the gene matches: 6. CDR3 length equals 13 residues. CDR3 region: CASSRTRVDEQYF. CDR3 nucleotides: TGTGCCAGCAGTCGGACTAGAGTAGACGAGCAGTACTTC.

The chain uses TRBV7-9 and TRBJ2-3; TRBD2 might be the D (5 bases). The V and J ends lost 1 base and 2 bases respectively, with 10 bases between them. Per the germline V gene, CDR1 is SEHNR and CDR2 is FQNEAQ (reference sequence). This CDR3 is 15 amino acids long. CDR3 in amino acids: CASSLVGGHTDTQYF. DNA for the CDR3: TGTGCCAGCAGCTTAGTGGGCGGGCACACAGATACGCAGTATTTT.

This clonotype was seen at least ten times. V is TRBV7-2 and J is TRBJ2-7, with D uncertain. Germline CDR1 is SGHTA and CDR2 is FQGNSA. Trimming stripped 5 bases from V and 3 bases from J, with 14 bases between. The CDR3 is 14 amino acids. CDR3 sequence reads: CASSQAFGFYEQYF. CDR3 bases: TGTGCCAGCAGCCAGGCCTTTGGTTTCTACGAGCAGTACTTC.

The J gene is TRBJ1-3, the V gene TRBV9; 7 bases agree with TRBD1. CDR3 length equals 14 residues. Per germline, CDR1 SGDLS and CDR2 YYNGEE. J gave up 4 bases and V 4 bases, and 5 bases lay outside the gene matches. The CDR3 protein is CASSSRQGGNTIYF. The CDR3 DNA sequence: TGTGCCAGCAGCTCCCGACAGGGAGGAAACACCATATATTTT.

There are a few counts of this clonotype. V is TRBV11-2 and J is TRBJ2-1, with D possibly being TRBD1 (6 bases). Trimming shortened V by 0 bases and J by 6 bases, and 15 bases separated the two germline ends. Looked up from germline, CDR1 is SGHAT and CDR2 is FQNNGV. There are 16 residues in the CDR3. The CDR3 DNA sequence: TGTGCCAGCAGCTTAGACCGCTGGGCAGGGGCCAATGAGCAGTTCTTC. Translating gives CASSLDRWAGANEQFF.

This chain's CDR3 is CASSPGTGSSLYEQYF. CDR3 bases: TGTGCCAGCAGTCCTGGGACAGGGAGTTCCCTCTACGAGCAGTACTTC. The chain links TRBV28 to TRBJ2-7; TRBD1 agrees at 9 bases. Trimming took 5 bases from V and 3 from J; bases not matched to a gene: 11. Per the germline V gene, CDR1 is MDHEN and CDR2 is SYDVKM. CDR3 size: 16 residues. The full variable domain, completed using reference TRBV28 and TRBJ2-7, is DVKVTQSSRYLVKRTGEKVFLECVQDMDHENMFWYRQDPGLGLRLIYFSYDVKMKEKGDIPEGYSVSREKKERFSLILESASTNQTSMYLCASSPGTGSSLYEQYFGPGTRLTVT.

This clonotype was seen a handful of times. The rearrangement joins TRBV24-1 to TRBJ2-7; the D gene is possibly TRBD1 (6 bases). V lost 6 bases to trimming and J lost 2 bases, with 10 bases between them. The CDR3 consists of 13 residues. Germline V gene sequence: CDR1 KGHDR, CDR2 SFDVKD. Here the CDR3 reads CATSQTGPYEQYF. The CDR3 DNA reads TGTGCCACCAGTCAAACAGGGCCCTACGAGCAGTACTTC.

The rearrangement links TRBV3-1 to TRBJ1-6; 9 bases fit TRBD1. Germline CDR1 reads LGHDT; CDR2 reads YNNKEL (reference sequence). This CDR3 comprises 15 residues. Trimming removed 3 bases from V and 7 bases from J; junction bases left unmatched: 4. The chain's CDR3 is CASSHTDRGNSPLHF. The CDR3 bases are TGTGCCAGCAGCCATACTGACAGGGGGAATTCACCCCTCCACTTT.

This clonotype was observed many times. The chain links TRBV5-1 to TRBJ2-7; D perhaps matches TRBD1 (5 bases). The CDR3 covers 13 residues. V was clipped by 2 bases and J by 5 bases, with 11 bases between them. Germline loops: CDR1 SGHRS, CDR2 YFSETQ. The CDR3 is CASSFRSRDEQYF. For the CDR3, the DNA is TGCGCCAGCAGCTTCAGAAGCAGGGACGAGCAGTACTTC.

The V and J genes are TRBV12-3 or TRBV12-4 and TRBJ2-2; TRBD2 matches at 7 bases. CDR3 size: 16 residues. Trimming cost V 2 bases and J 4 bases; bases outside gene matches: 7. CDR3 nucleotide sequence: TGTGCCAGCAGTTTAATGAGCGGGGCGGTCACCGGGGAGCTGTTTTTT. Its protein product is CASSLMSGAVTGELFF.

There are a few counts of this clonotype. This chain connects TRBV20-1 to TRBJ1-1, with D tentatively TRBD1 (5 bases). This CDR3 has 14 residues. V gave up 1 base and J gave up 1 base, with 10 bases separating them. Germline CDR1 reads DFQATT; CDR2 reads SNEGSKA (reference sequence). The CDR3 coding sequence is TGCAGTGCTAGAGGAGGAGGGGCGAACACTGAAGCTTTCTTT. Its protein is CSARGGGANTEAFF.

The genes are TRBV5-1 and TRBJ2-6; 7 bases line up with TRBD2. J lost 9 bases, V lost 1 base, and 10 bases had no gene match. CDR1 and CDR2 (germline): SGHRS, YFSETQ. The CDR3 length is 16 residues. Here the CDR3 reads CASSLSGAGQINVLTF. The DNA for the CDR3 is TGCGCCAGCAGCTTGAGCGGGGCTGGGCAGATCAACGTCCTGACTTTC. The full variable domain, with the rest looked up from reference TRBV5-1 and TRBJ2-6, is KAGVTQTPRYLIKTRGQQVTLSCSPISGHRSVSWYQQTPGQGLQFLFEYFSETQRNKGNFPGRFSGRQFSNSRSEMNVSTLELGDSALYLCASSLSGAGQINVLTFGAGSRLTVL.

V is TRBV4-3 and J is TRBJ2-7, with 9 bases aligning to TRBD2. This CDR3 is built from 15 residues. V dropped 2 bases and J dropped 6; count of bases not matched to a gene: 8. CDR1 is LGHNA, CDR2 YSLEER, per germline. The CDR3 DNA reads as TGCGCCAGCAGCCAAACACTTAGCGGGAGTCTCGAGCAGTACTTC. Its protein is CASSQTLSGSLEQYF.

Ten or more counts support this clonotype. This chain connects TRBV5-1 to TRBJ2-3, with D perhaps TRBD2 (7 bases). Germline V gives CDR1 SGHRS, CDR2 YFSETQ. This CDR3 is 16 amino acids long. Between the trimmed V and J ends, which lost 4 bases and 4 bases, there was a span of 19 bases. CDR3 sequence: CASSPRSRGAADTQYF. Written as DNA, the CDR3 is TGCGCCAGCAGCCCACGGTCCCGGGGGGCAGCAGATACGCAGTATTTT.

V is TRBV7-9 and J is TRBJ2-1; 11 bases are shared with TRBD2. CDR1 is SEHNR and CDR2 is FQNEAQ in the germline V gene (reference sequence). V lost 3 bases and J lost 10; bases outside the gene matches: 8. There are 15 residues in the CDR3. The CDR3 DNA is TGTGCCAGCAGCTTTGAGGGACTAGCGGACCGCGAGCAGTTCTTC. It yields the protein CASSFEGLADREQFF.

The V gene is TRBV7-9, the J gene TRBJ1-4; no firm D call. The CDR3 sequence is 15 residues long. The V and J ends lost 1 base and 8 bases respectively, with 14 bases between them. CDR1 and CDR2 from the germline V gene are SEHNR and FQNEAQ (reference sequence). The CDR3 region has the DNA TGTGCCAGCAGCTTAGGGATCGGCTCGGGGGAAAAACTGTTTTTT. Translation gives CASSLGIGSGEKLFF.